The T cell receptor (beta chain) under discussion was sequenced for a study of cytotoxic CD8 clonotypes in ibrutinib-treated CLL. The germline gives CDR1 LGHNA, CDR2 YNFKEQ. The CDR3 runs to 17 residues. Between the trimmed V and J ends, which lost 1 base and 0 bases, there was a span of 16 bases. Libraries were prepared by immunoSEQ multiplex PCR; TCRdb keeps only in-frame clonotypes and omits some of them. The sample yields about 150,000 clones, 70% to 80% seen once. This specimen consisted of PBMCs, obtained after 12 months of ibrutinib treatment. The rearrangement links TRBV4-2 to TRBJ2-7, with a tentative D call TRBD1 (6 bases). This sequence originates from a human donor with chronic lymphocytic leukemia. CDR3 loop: CASSQALDRDYSYEQYF. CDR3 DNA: TGTGCCAGCAGCCAAGCCTTGGACAGAGACTACTCCTACGAGCAGTACTTC.